The clone carrying this T cell receptor (beta chain) was counted at least ten times. The antigen is not known. RNA transcripts served as the template for amplifying TCR beta CDR3 regions. RT-PCR in the first round (using the HTBI primer set) targeted the TCR CDR3. TCRdb re-analysed the multiplex PCR reads in MiXCR, keeping a single row per CDR3 protein. Here the sample spans about 690,000 distinct CDR3 sequences, 17% being singletons. The record originates from a study of T cells in Graves' hyperthyroidism and ophthalmopathy. PBMCs stemmed from 10 ml fresh peripheral blood. There are 13 residues in the CDR3. V was clipped by 2 bases and J by 6 bases, with 11 bases between them. Germline CDR1 and CDR2: MDHEN and SYDVKM. Regarding the study as a whole: The model predicted ophthalmopathy a median around six months before onset. Among clonotypes expanded in thyroid above 0.001, most were also found in blood.

Sequences were obtained from blood. The receptor was derived from a man aged 45-65 years with Graves' hyperthyroidism. The J gene is TRBJ2-7, the V gene TRBV28; D is perhaps TRBD1 (5 bases). The CDR3 here is CASSLGALGEQYF. CDR3 nucleotides: TGTGCCAGCAGTTTAGGGGCCCTCGGCGAGCAGTACTTC. Filled out from reference TRBV28 and TRBJ2-7, the complete variable domain reads DVKVTQSSRYLVKRTGEKVFLECVQDMDHENMFWYRQDPGLGLRLIYFSYDVKMKEKGDIPEGYSVSREKKERFSLILESASTNQTSMYLCASSLGALGEQYFGPGTRLTVT.